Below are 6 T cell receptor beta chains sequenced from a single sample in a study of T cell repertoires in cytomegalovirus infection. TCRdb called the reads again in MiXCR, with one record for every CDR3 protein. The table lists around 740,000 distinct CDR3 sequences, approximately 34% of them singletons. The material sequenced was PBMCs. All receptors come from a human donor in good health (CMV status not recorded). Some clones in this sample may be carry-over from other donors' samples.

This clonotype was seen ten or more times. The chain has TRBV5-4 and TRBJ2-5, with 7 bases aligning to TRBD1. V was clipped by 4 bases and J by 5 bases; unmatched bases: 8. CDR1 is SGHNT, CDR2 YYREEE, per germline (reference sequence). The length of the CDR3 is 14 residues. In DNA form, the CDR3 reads TGTGCCAGCAGCCCAGAGGACAGGTCGGAGACCCAGTACTTC. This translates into CASSPEDRSETQYF. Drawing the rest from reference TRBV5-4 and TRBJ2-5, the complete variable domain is ETGVTQSPTHLIKTRGQQVTLRCSSQSGHNTVSWYQQALGQGPQFIFQYYREEENGRGNFPPRFSGLQFPNYSSELNVNALELDDSALYLCASSPEDRSETQYFGPGTRLLVL.

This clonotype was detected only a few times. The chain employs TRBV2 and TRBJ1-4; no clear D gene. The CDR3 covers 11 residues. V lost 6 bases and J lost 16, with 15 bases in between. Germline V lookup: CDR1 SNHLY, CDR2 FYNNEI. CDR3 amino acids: CASRNVLNEFF. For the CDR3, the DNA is TGTGCCAGCAGGAACGTCCTTAACGAGTTTTTT.

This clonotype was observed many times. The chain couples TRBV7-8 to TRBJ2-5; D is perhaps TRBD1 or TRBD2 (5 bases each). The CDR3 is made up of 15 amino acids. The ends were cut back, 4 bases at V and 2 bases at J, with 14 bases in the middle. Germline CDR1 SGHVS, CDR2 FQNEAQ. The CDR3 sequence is CASSSTGATQETQYF. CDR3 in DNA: TGTGCCAGCAGCTCCACCGGGGCAACACAAGAGACCCAGTACTTC.

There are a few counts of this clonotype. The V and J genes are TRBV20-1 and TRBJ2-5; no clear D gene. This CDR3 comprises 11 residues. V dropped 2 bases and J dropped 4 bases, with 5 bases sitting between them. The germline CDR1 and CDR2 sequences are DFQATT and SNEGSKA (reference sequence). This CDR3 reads CSARIGETQYF. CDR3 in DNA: TGCAGTGCTAGAATTGGAGAGACCCAGTACTTC.

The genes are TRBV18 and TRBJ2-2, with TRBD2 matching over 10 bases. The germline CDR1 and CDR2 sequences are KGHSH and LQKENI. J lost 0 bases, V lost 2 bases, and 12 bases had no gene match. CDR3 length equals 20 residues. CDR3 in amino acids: CASSPYVTSGRATNTGELFF. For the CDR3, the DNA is TGTGCCAGCTCACCATATGTTACCAGCGGGAGGGCCACGAACACCGGGGAGCTGTTTTTT.

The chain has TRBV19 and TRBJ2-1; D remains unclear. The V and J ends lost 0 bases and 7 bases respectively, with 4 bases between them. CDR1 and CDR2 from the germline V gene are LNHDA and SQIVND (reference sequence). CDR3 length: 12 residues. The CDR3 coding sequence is TGTGCCAGTAGTATAGATTGGAATGAGCAGTTCTTC. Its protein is CASSIDWNEQFF.